These 28 T cell receptor beta chains came from one sample sequenced in a study of identical twins. TCRdb processed the 5' RACE reads anew with MiXCR; each CDR3 protein has one entry. The top ten clones hold around 1.5% of a sample with about 810,000 distinct CDR3 sequences, roughly an eighth of them seen once. The same sample was also used in a study of yellow fever vaccine responses in identical twins.

Sequenced material: PBMCs. These receptors all come from a woman under 30 in good health.

This clonotype was seen a handful of times. The chain combines TRBV7-9 with TRBJ2-7; 9 bases agree with TRBD1. The germline CDR1 and CDR2 sequences are SEHNR and FQNEAQ (reference sequence). The CDR3 loop spans 13 amino acids. Trimming removed 6 bases from V and 6 bases from J; junction bases left unmatched: 6. The CDR3 DNA reads as TGTGCCAGCAGTAGGGACAGGGACTCCGAGCAGTACGTC. Protein: CASSRDRDSEQYV.

This clonotype was seen only a few times. J is TRBJ1-1 and V is TRBV6-5; TRBD1 is a possible D gene (5 bases). Germline V gene sequence: CDR1 MNHEY, CDR2 SVGAGI. Trimming took 7 bases from V and 8 from J, leaving 14 bases between them. This CDR3 comprises 12 residues. The CDR3 bases are TGTGCCAGCAAGGGACGGGCCCAAGAAGCTTTCTTT. Protein sequence: CASKGRAQEAFF.

V and J are TRBV10-3 and TRBJ1-2, with TRBD1 as a possible D gene (6 bases). This CDR3 is built from 14 residues. Trimming stripped 6 bases from V and 3 bases from J, with 14 bases between. Germline V CDR1 and CDR2: ENHRY, SYGVKD. The CDR3, as DNA: TGTGCCATCAGACCCGGGACACCGGACTATGGCTACACCTTC. Translating gives CAIRPGTPDYGYTF.

The CDR3 protein is CASSLTSVFGTGELFF. CDR3 DNA sequence: TGTGCCAGCAGCTTGACTAGCGTCTTTGGCACCGGGGAGCTGTTTTTT. The V and J genes are TRBV11-2 and TRBJ2-2, with TRBD2 identical over 8 bases. Germline-derived CDR1 and CDR2 are SGHAT and FQNNGV. The CDR3 is 16 residues long. V lost 3 bases, J lost 4 bases, and 7 bases stayed unmatched. The complete variable domain, with remaining parts taken from reference TRBV11-2 and TRBJ2-2, reads EAGVAQSPRYKIIEKRQSVAFWCNPISGHATLYWYQQILGQGPKLLIQFQNNGVVDDSQLPKDRFSAERLKGVDSTLKIQPAKLEDSAVYLCASSLTSVFGTGELFFGEGSRLTVL.

The chain employs TRBV20-1 and TRBJ1-2; D is perhaps TRBD1 (5 bases). The CDR3 has 13 residues. The germline V and J ends were trimmed by 0 bases and 7 bases, with 12 bases remaining between them. The germline CDR1 and CDR2 sequences are DFQATT and SNEGSKA (reference sequence). CDR3 in amino acids: CSARDWGSGGYTF. CDR3 nucleotides: TGCAGTGCTAGAGATTGGGGGTCGGGTGGCTACACCTTC.

The chain recombines TRBV3-1 with TRBJ2-7; 7 bases agree with TRBD2. The CDR3 covers 14 residues. V lost 0 bases and J lost 4; bases outside the gene matches: 3. Germline V gene data show CDR1 as LGHDT and CDR2 as YNNKEL (reference sequence). The CDR3 DNA reads TGTGCCAGCAGCCAAGAACGGGGAGGGTACGAGCAGTACTTC. It codes for CASSQERGGYEQYF.

The chain links TRBV15 to TRBJ2-2, with D possibly TRBD2 on 6 matching bases. The CDR3 has 14 amino acids. V lost 9 bases and J lost 1, with 12 bases in between. Germline lookup yields CDR1 LNHNV and CDR2 YYDKDF (reference sequence). CDR3 in DNA: TGTGCCACGACCGGGGGTGTGAACACCGGGGAGCTGTTTTTT. Amino acids: CATTGGVNTGELFF.

This clonotype was seen just once. This chain connects TRBV10-2 to TRBJ2-7, with D perhaps matching TRBD1 (6 bases). V was pared by 6 bases and J by 7 bases, with 13 bases between. Germline loops: CDR1 WSHSY, CDR2 SAAADI. The length of the CDR3 is 12 residues. CDR3 bases: TGCGCCAGCAGCCAGGGACACGGGGAGCAGTACTTC. Its protein is CASSQGHGEQYF.

This clonotype was counted a few times. The chain recombines TRBV5-1 with TRBJ2-3; TRBD2 aligns across 9 bases. The CDR3 is made up of 18 amino acids. Trimming took 1 base from V and 0 from J; bases not matched to a gene: 9. Germline CDR1 and CDR2: SGHRS and YFSETQ. The CDR3 spells CASSLKASGTVSTDTQYF. The CDR3 DNA reads as TGCGCCAGCAGCTTGAAGGCTAGCGGGACAGTTAGCACAGATACGCAGTATTTT.

This clonotype was observed a handful of times. V gene TRBV20-1 combines with J gene TRBJ1-4; D is unclear. With 5 bases removed from V and 7 bases from J, the gap between germline ends came to 8 bases. The CDR3 has 11 amino acids. CDR1 is DFQATT and CDR2 is SNEGSKA in the germline V gene (reference sequence). CDR3 bases: TGCAGTGCTCCCCGAGGTGAAAAACTGTTTTTT. Translating it yields CSAPRGEKLFF.

V usage is TRBV2 and J usage is TRBJ2-3; 10 nucleotides agree with TRBD2. The CDR3 consists of 16 residues. J lost 4 bases, V lost 6 bases, and 10 bases had no gene match. Per the germline V gene, CDR1 is SNHLY and CDR2 is FYNNEI. The CDR3 reads CASRKQTSGIADTQYF. For the CDR3, the DNA is TGTGCCAGCAGGAAACAAACTAGCGGGATCGCAGATACGCAGTATTTT.

The CDR3 sequence: CASSRVGFTEAFF. CDR3 nucleotide sequence: TGTGCCAGCAGTCGGGTGGGGTTCACTGAAGCTTTCTTT. V is TRBV6-1 and J is TRBJ1-1, with D uncertain. The CDR3 spans 13 residues. CDR1 is MNHNS and CDR2 is SASEGT in the germline V gene. Trimming removed 5 bases from V and 4 bases from J, with 11 bases in between.

This clonotype was recorded a few times. The chain is built from TRBV25-1 and TRBJ2-3, with D tentatively TRBD2 (6 bases). The V gene lost 3 bases and the J gene lost 3 bases, with 13 bases spanning the gap. Germline CDR1 is MGHDK and CDR2 is SYGVNS. CDR3 length: 15 amino acids. The CDR3, as DNA: TGTGCCAGCAGTGACTCGGGAGTAATGACAGATACGCAGTATTTT. Translating gives CASSDSGVMTDTQYF.

This chain joins TRBV5-1 and TRBJ2-3; D is unresolved. Looked up from germline, CDR1 is SGHRS and CDR2 is YFSETQ. V lost 1 base and J 2 bases, leaving 11 bases between the germline ends. CDR3 size: 15 residues. The chain's CDR3 is CASSLKDPITDTQYF. The CDR3 bases are TGCGCCAGCAGCTTGAAGGATCCGATCACAGATACGCAGTATTTT. The full variable domain, in which reference TRBV5-1 and TRBJ2-3 provide the parts outside the CDR3, is KAGVTQTPRYLIKTRGQQVTLSCSPISGHRSVSWYQQTPGQGLQFLFEYFSETQRNKGNFPGRFSGRQFSNSRSEMNVSTLELGDSALYLCASSLKDPITDTQYFGPGTRLTVL.

This clonotype was seen a few times. The V and J genes are TRBV7-9 and TRBJ2-5; 7 positions match TRBD1. The germline V gene has CDR1 SEHNR and CDR2 FQNEAQ (reference sequence). After removal of 2 bases from V and 3 bases from J, the junction contained 12 bases not matched to a gene. This CDR3 comprises 17 residues. The CDR3: CASSLKQVWGTEETQYF. CDR3 coding DNA: TGTGCCAGCAGCTTAAAGCAAGTGTGGGGGACAGAAGAGACCCAGTACTTC.

This chain connects TRBV12-3 or TRBV12-4 to TRBJ2-1, with 7 bases fitting TRBD1. V was pared by 4 bases and J by 0 bases, with 3 bases of the junction left unmatched. The CDR3 length is 15 residues. CDR3 protein: CASSWGQSSYNEQFF. The CDR3 nucleotides read TGTGCCAGCAGTTGGGGACAGAGCTCCTACAATGAGCAGTTCTTC.

The CDR3 DNA follows: TGCGCCAGCAGCCCCCCCCAGGGAGGAAACACCATATATTTT. This translates into CASSPPQGGNTIYF. The rearrangement links TRBV4-1 to TRBJ1-3; a possible D gene is TRBD1 (5 bases). The V gene's germline CDR1 is MGHRA and CDR2 YSYEKL. Trimming stripped 4 bases from V and 4 bases from J, with 11 bases between. The CDR3 consists of 14 residues.

This chain uses TRBV12-3 or TRBV12-4 with TRBJ1-2; no clear D. This CDR3 region has 16 residues. Trimming removed 1 base from V and 7 bases from J, with 19 bases in between. The CDR3: CASSLGFSEGGAGYTF. CDR3 DNA: TGTGCCAGCAGTTTAGGATTCAGCGAAGGCGGAGCTGGCTACACCTTC.

V is TRBV18 and J is TRBJ2-3; D perhaps matches TRBD2 (6 bases). Germline lookup yields CDR1 KGHSH and CDR2 LQKENI. The CDR3 runs to 16 residues. With 0 bases removed from V and 3 bases from J, the gap between germline ends came to 13 bases. The CDR3 DNA sequence: TGTGCCAGCTCACCACCGGTCCGGGAGAGTACAGATACGCAGTATTTT. It is translated as CASSPPVRESTDTQYF.

This clonotype was picked up a small number of times. This sequence joins TRBV5-1 and TRBJ2-1; unclear D gene. Looked up from germline, CDR1 is SGHRS and CDR2 is YFSETQ. This CDR3 spans 14 amino acids. V gave up 0 bases and J gave up 12 bases, with 16 bases separating them. CDR3 DNA sequence: TGCGCCAGCAGCTTGGGGACGCCGGTGGAAGGGCAGTTCTTC. Its translation is CASSLGTPVEGQFF.

In its sample, this clonotype was seen many times. The chain has TRBV12-3 or TRBV12-4 and TRBJ2-3, with 10 bases matching TRBD2. Trimming removed 4 bases from V and 1 base from J; junction bases left unmatched: 5. CDR3 length: 16 residues. The CDR3 sequence is CASSSLGTSGTDTQYF. The CDR3 DNA follows: TGTGCCAGCAGTTCTTTAGGGACTAGCGGCACAGATACGCAGTATTTT.

This clonotype was detected only a few times. The J gene is TRBJ2-3, the V gene TRBV20-1, with D tentatively TRBD2 (6 bases). CDR3 length: 15 residues. The V gene lost 6 bases and the J gene lost 0 bases, with 16 bases spanning the gap. From germline, CDR1 is DFQATT and CDR2 SNEGSKA (reference sequence). The CDR3 bases are TGCAGTGCCCTGGTGGGGGGAGCTAGCACAGATACGCAGTATTTT. Its protein is CSALVGGASTDTQYF.

This clonotype came up a few times. The chain carries TRBV3-1 and TRBJ2-7; D might be TRBD2 (6 bases). The V end was cut by 5 bases, the J end by 2 bases, with 13 bases between. Germline CDR1 is LGHDT and CDR2 is YNNKEL (reference sequence). The CDR3 runs to 14 residues. The CDR3 DNA is TGTGCCAGCAGCTCCCGGGACTTTCCCTACGAGCAGTACGTC. Its translation is CASSSRDFPYEQYV.

This clonotype was seen many times. The gene calls are TRBV3-1 and TRBJ1-2, with D possibly being TRBD1 (5 bases). This CDR3 spans 13 amino acids. V lost 1 base and J 8 bases, leaving 11 bases between the germline ends. Germline V gene data show CDR1 as LGHDT and CDR2 as YNNKEL (reference sequence). The CDR3 DNA reads TGTGCCAGCAGCCAAGGGTGGGGACGCGGCTACACCTTC. The encoded protein is CASSQGWGRGYTF.

The rearrangement joins TRBV6-1 to TRBJ2-3, with D unclear. CDR1 and CDR2 from the germline V gene are MNHNS and SASEGT. The V gene lost 6 bases and the J gene lost 6 bases, with 16 bases spanning the gap. The CDR3 loop spans 14 amino acids. This chain's CDR3 is CASSPVGFGDTQYF. CDR3 nucleotides: TGTGCCAGCAGCCCGGTGGGTTTTGGCGATACGCAGTATTTT.

There are a few counts of this clonotype. This chain links TRBV3-1 with TRBJ2-1; no definite D call. CDR3 length: 14 residues. Between the trimmed V and J ends, which lost 0 bases and 5 bases, there was a span of 8 bases. In germline, CDR1 is LGHDT, CDR2 YNNKEL (reference sequence). The DNA for the CDR3 is TGTGCCAGCAGCCAAGAGGCCTACCACAATGAGCAGTTCTTC. This translates into CASSQEAYHNEQFF.

This clonotype appeared a few times. V gene TRBV28 combines with J gene TRBJ2-1; 14 bases map to TRBD2. V was clipped by 4 bases and J by 1 base; unmatched bases: 9. Looked up from germline, CDR1 is MDHEN and CDR2 is SYDVKM. The CDR3 extends over 19 amino acids. The CDR3 spells CASSYGTSGRVGSYNEQFF. CDR3 in DNA: TGTGCCAGCAGTTATGGGACTAGCGGGAGAGTGGGGTCCTACAATGAGCAGTTCTTC.

The V and J genes are TRBV18 and TRBJ2-3, with D perhaps TRBD2 (6 bases). From germline, CDR1 is KGHSH and CDR2 LQKENI. Between the trimmed V and J ends, which lost 0 bases and 8 bases, there was a span of 9 bases. The CDR3 is 13 amino acids. The CDR3 sequence is CASSPPGGGTQYF. DNA for the CDR3: TGTGCCAGCTCACCACCGGGAGGCGGTACGCAGTATTTT. The full variable domain, completed using reference TRBV18 and TRBJ2-3, is NAGVMQNPRHLVRRRGQEARLRCSPMKGHSHVYWYRQLPEEGLKFMVYLQKENIIDESGMPKERFSAEFPKEGPSILRIQQVVRGDSAAYFCASSPPGGGTQYFGPGTRLTVL.